These T cell receptor beta chains were read from a single sample in a study of CD4 T cells in relation to SARS-CoV-2 and coronaviruses. The repertoire was sequenced with immunoSEQ multiplex PCR; TCRdb's copy has only in-frame clones and lacks some. The sample includes roughly 20,000 clones, over 65% of them seen just once. Their antigens remain unidentified. The material sequenced was CD4+ T cells from PBMCs, cultured in vitro. The receptors come from a human donor in good health. Each CDR3 is given with its conserved first and last residue. The order of the fields is clone size, V gene, J gene, D gene, CDR3 DNA, CDR3 protein. The D gene is left open where the match is weak. The listing skips clone size in some rows; elsewhere it reads once, few, many or a size class.

abundance: .
v_gene: TRBV9
j_gene: TRBJ1-1
d_gene: TRBD1
CDR3nt: TGTGCCAGCAGCCCCATCCTCGGGACAGCAAACACTGAAGCTTTCTTT
CDR3aa: CASSPILGTANTEAFF

abundance: hyperexpanded
v_gene: TRBV3-1/TRBV3-2
j_gene: TRBJ2-3
d_gene: TRBD2
CDR3nt: TGTGCCAGCAGCCAACCCCTAGGACTAGCGGGAGAGGGAGATACGCAGTATTTT
CDR3aa: CASSQPLGLAGEGDTQYF

abundance: once
v_gene: TRBV15
j_gene: TRBJ2-7
d_gene: TRBD2
CDR3nt: TGTGCCACCAGCACCAGACTAGCGGGCCTCTCGGGAGAGCAGTACTTC
CDR3aa: CATSTRLAGLSGEQYF

abundance: few
v_gene: TRBV7-9
j_gene: TRBJ1-3
d_gene: .
CDR3nt: TGTGCCAGCAGCAATAAAAGGGCGAACTTCGGCCTTACCACCATATATTTT
CDR3aa: CASSNKRANFGLTTIYF

abundance: few
v_gene: TRBV20-1
j_gene: TRBJ2-7
d_gene: .
CDR3nt: TGCAGTGCTAGTATCCTGGGCACCTTTAGCTCCTACGAGCAGTACTTC
CDR3aa: CSASILGTFSSYEQYF

abundance: .
v_gene: TRBV5-1
j_gene: TRBJ2-2
d_gene: .
CDR3nt: TGCGCCAGCACTATTAGGCCTTCGGGCACCGGGGAGCTGTTTTTT
CDR3aa: CASTIRPSGTGELFF

abundance: .
v_gene: TRBV19
j_gene: TRBJ1-5
d_gene: .
CDR3nt: TGTGCCAGTAGTCCCGGACAGAGTAATCAGCCCCAGCATTTT
CDR3aa: CASSPGQSNQPQHF

abundance: .
v_gene: TRBV7-3
j_gene: TRBJ2-1
d_gene: .
CDR3nt: TGTGCCAGCAGCTTAACGGTGGGCGGGAACACCTACAATGAGCAGTTCTTC
CDR3aa: CASSLTVGGNTYNEQFF

abundance: .
v_gene: TRBV3-1/TRBV3-2
j_gene: TRBJ2-7
d_gene: TRBD2
CDR3nt: TGTGCCAGCAGCCTGGCCCCGGGACTAGGTTCGGGCGAGCAGTACTTC
CDR3aa: CASSLAPGLGSGEQYF

abundance: once
v_gene: TRBV2
j_gene: TRBJ1-1
d_gene: .
CDR3nt: TGTGCCAGCAGTGACCTACAGGGAACCACTGAAGCTTTCTTT
CDR3aa: CASSDLQGTTEAFF

abundance: .
v_gene: TRBV9
j_gene: TRBJ2-3
d_gene: TRBD2
CDR3nt: TGTGCCAGCAGCGTAGGGACGGGAGGGCTTGATACGCAGTATTTT
CDR3aa: CASSVGTGGLDTQYF

abundance: .
v_gene: TRBV6-5
j_gene: TRBJ1-1
d_gene: .
CDR3nt: TGTGCCAGCAGTTACTTTTTACAGGGCACTGAAGCTTTCTTT
CDR3aa: CASSYFLQGTEAFF

abundance: few
v_gene: TRBV7-9
j_gene: TRBJ2-3
d_gene: .
CDR3nt: TGTGCCAGCAGCTTCCGGGACAGGGAAGCTAGCGGGGGCACAGATACGCAGTATTTT
CDR3aa: CASSFRDREASGGTDTQYF

abundance: .
v_gene: TRBV3-1/TRBV3-2
j_gene: TRBJ1-6
d_gene: .
CDR3nt: TGTGCCAGCAGCCCGAGTGGTAGGGTTGGGGACAATTCACCCCTCCACTTT
CDR3aa: CASSPSGRVGDNSPLHF

abundance: .
v_gene: TRBV20-1
j_gene: TRBJ2-6
d_gene: .
CDR3nt: TGCAGTGCTAGTAAGAGTCCCGGGGCCAACGTCCTGACTTTC
CDR3aa: CSASKSPGANVLTF

abundance: few
v_gene: TRBV19
j_gene: TRBJ1-1
d_gene: TRBD1
CDR3nt: TGTGCCAGTAGGAGGACAGGGGTGAACACTGAAGCTTTCTTT
CDR3aa: CASRRTGVNTEAFF

abundance: .
v_gene: TRBV6-5
j_gene: TRBJ1-1
d_gene: .
CDR3nt: TGTGCCAGCTTGAACAGACTGAACACTGAAGCTTTCTTT
CDR3aa: CASLNRLNTEAFF

abundance: .
v_gene: TRBV2
j_gene: TRBJ1-5
d_gene: TRBD1
CDR3nt: TGTGCCAGCAAAGTAGGGACAGGGGGCTTGGGTCAGCCCCAGCATTTT
CDR3aa: CASKVGTGGLGQPQHF

abundance: .
v_gene: TRBV4-1
j_gene: TRBJ2-7
d_gene: TRBD1
CDR3nt: TGCGCCAGCAGCCAAGCGGACAGGGTGCACGAGCAGTACTTC
CDR3aa: CASSQADRVHEQYF

abundance: .
v_gene: TRBV11-2
j_gene: TRBJ1-1
d_gene: .
CDR3nt: TGTGCCAGCAGCTTAAACGGGGGGGACACTGAAGCTTTCTTT
CDR3aa: CASSLNGGDTEAFF

abundance: .
v_gene: TRBV25-1
j_gene: TRBJ2-2
d_gene: TRBD1
CDR3nt: TGTGCCAGCAGTGAAACAGGGGTGGAAACCGGGGAGCTGTTTTTT
CDR3aa: CASSETGVETGELFF

abundance: .
v_gene: TRBV3-1/TRBV3-2
j_gene: TRBJ1-1
d_gene: TRBD1
CDR3nt: TGTGCCAGCAGCCAAGCTGGACAGGGAGGCGCAGCTTTCTTT
CDR3aa: CASSQAGQGGAAFF

abundance: .
v_gene: TRBV18
j_gene: TRBJ1-1
d_gene: .
CDR3nt: TGTGCCAGCTCGCTGGACAGAAACACTGAAGCTTTCTTT
CDR3aa: CASSLDRNTEAFF

abundance: once
v_gene: TRBV5-4
j_gene: TRBJ1-2
d_gene: .
CDR3nt: TGTGCCAGCAGCTGGGCGGGAGGTGTTGGCTACACCTTC
CDR3aa: CASSWAGGVGYTF

abundance: .
v_gene: TRBV18
j_gene: TRBJ2-1
d_gene: .
CDR3nt: TGTGCCAGCTCCCCTCGGGGGAGGCACACCTACAATGAGCAGTTCTTC
CDR3aa: CASSPRGRHTYNEQFF

abundance: once
v_gene: TRBV5-4
j_gene: TRBJ2-1
d_gene: .
CDR3nt: TGTGCCAGCAGCTACCAGGGGGCGCGGCGGGAGAGCGACAATGAGCAGTTCTTC
CDR3aa: CASSYQGARRESDNEQFF

abundance: .
v_gene: TRBV7-7
j_gene: TRBJ2-5
d_gene: TRBD2
CDR3nt: TGTGCCAGCAGCGTCGGACTAGCGGGAGCCGAGACCCAGTACTTC
CDR3aa: CASSVGLAGAETQYF

abundance: .
v_gene: TRBV3-1/TRBV3-2
j_gene: TRBJ1-1
d_gene: TRBD1
CDR3nt: TGTGCCAGCAGCCGCGGGACAGGCGGCACTGAAGCTTTCTTT
CDR3aa: CASSRGTGGTEAFF